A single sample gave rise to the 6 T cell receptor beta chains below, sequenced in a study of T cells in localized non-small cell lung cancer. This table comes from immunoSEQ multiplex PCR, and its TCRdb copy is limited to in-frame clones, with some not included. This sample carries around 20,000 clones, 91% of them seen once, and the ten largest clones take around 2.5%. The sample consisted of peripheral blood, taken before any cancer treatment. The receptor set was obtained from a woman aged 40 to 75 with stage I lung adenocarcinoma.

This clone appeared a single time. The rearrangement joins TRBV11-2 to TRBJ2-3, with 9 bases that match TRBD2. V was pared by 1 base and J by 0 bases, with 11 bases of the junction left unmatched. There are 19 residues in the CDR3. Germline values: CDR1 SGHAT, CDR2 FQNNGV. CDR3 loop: CASSLAPGLAGISTDTQYF. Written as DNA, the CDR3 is TGTGCCAGCAGCTTAGCCCCCGGGCTAGCGGGGATTAGCACAGATACGCAGTATTTT.

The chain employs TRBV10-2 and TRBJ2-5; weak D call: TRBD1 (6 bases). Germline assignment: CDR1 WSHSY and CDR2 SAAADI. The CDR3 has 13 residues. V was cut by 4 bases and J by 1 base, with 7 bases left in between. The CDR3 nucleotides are TGCGCCAGCAGTGGACAGGTCCAAGAGACCCAGTACTTC. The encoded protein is CASSGQVQETQYF.

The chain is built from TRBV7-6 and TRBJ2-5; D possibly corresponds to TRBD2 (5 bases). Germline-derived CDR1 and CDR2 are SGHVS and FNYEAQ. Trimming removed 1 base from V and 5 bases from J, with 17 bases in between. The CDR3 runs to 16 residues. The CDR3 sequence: CASSLEGSQLGETQYF. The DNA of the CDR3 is TGTGCCAGCAGCTTAGAAGGGAGCCAGCTAGGGGAGACCCAGTACTTC.

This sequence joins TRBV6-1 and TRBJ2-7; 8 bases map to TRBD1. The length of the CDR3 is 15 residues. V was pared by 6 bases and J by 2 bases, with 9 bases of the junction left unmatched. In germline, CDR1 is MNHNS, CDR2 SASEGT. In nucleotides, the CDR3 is TGTGCCAGCAGCCGAACCGGGACAGGAACCTACGAGCAGTACTTC. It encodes CASSRTGTGTYEQYF.

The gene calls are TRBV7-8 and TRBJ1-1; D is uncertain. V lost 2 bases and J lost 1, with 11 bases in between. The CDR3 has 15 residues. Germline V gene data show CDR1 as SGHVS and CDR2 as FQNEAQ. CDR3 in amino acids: CASSLSSGSNTEAFF. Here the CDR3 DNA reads TGTGCCAGCAGCTTATCCTCAGGATCGAACACTGAAGCTTTCTTT.

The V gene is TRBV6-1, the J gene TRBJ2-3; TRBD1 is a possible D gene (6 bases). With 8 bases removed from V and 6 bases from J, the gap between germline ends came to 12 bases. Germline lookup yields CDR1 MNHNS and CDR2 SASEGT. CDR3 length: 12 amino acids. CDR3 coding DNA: TGTGCCAGCCGGTCCCAGGGGGATACGCAGTATTTT. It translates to CASRSQGDTQYF.